This T cell receptor (beta chain) came from a study of OX40 agonist ivuxolimab in advanced cancers. Study-level information: Dosing consisted of intravenous ivuxolimab at 0.01 to 10 mg/kg every 2 weeks. Partial responses were recorded for three patients, including one with hepatocellular carcinoma and two with cutaneous melanoma.

On this clone: Antigen unknown.

Germline assignment: CDR1 SGHVS and CDR2 FQNEAQ. Germline trimming cut 1 base from V and 7 bases from J; bases unmatched to any gene: 13. There are 18 residues in the CDR3. Study results and limitations: CD4+ and CD8+ blood T cells expanded clonally by week 6 at 0.1 to 3.0 mg/kg. No antigen was identified for the clonally expanded peripheral T cells.

Profiled with immunoSEQ multiplex PCR; TCRdb holds only in-frame clones, not every one. The sample shows 25,000 to 30,000 clones, about 90% of them seen only once. This chain joins TRBV7-8 and TRBJ2-1; 10 bases are a match to TRBD2. The clonotype comes from an adult with an advanced solid tumor such as melanoma, head and neck, liver or kidney cancer. The material sequenced was CD4+ or CD8+ T cells sorted from blood, taken in a trial of the OX40 agonist ivuxolimab. The CDR3 loop reads CASSLVPRSGRAVNEQFF. CDR3 DNA: TGTGCCAGCAGCTTAGTACCCCGGAGCGGGAGGGCCGTGAATGAGCAGTTCTTC.